This TCR beta chain was identified in a study of blood T cell repertoires in COVID-19. Study in general: T cells, B-cell-depleted T cells, or PBMCs supplied cDNA or gDNA.

Clones were sequenced by immunoSEQ multiplex PCR, and TCRdb holds only the in-frame ones, with some missing. The repertoire holds about 260,000 clones, about 87% seen once, with 3.7% in the top ten. The receptor's source is a woman between 40 and 50 years old with acute or convalescent COVID-19. Sequencing was performed on peripheral blood.

The CDR3 here is CASSEQAVTNYGYTF. The CDR3 nucleotides read TGTGCCAGCAGTGAACAGGCCGTGACTAACTATGGCTACACCTTC. The J gene is TRBJ1-2, the V gene TRBV6-1; no clear D gene. With 2 bases removed from V and 0 bases from J, the gap between germline ends came to 10 bases. Per the germline V gene, CDR1 is MNHNS and CDR2 is SASEGT. This CDR3 comprises 15 residues.